This TCR beta chain is drawn from a study of vaccination and CD4 T cells after COVID-19. Background on the study: The convalescents were made up of six males and four females, two of whom were Hispanic.

Sequencing of cultured CD4+ T cell DNA used the Oncomine TCR Beta short-read assay. TCRdb reprocessed the PCR reads via MiXCR and lists one record per CDR3 protein. The table shows 20,000 to 30,000 distinct CDR3 sequences, with about 46% occurring only once. Indicated treatment: approximately nine-day PBMC culture with coronavirus spike peptide pools or control peptides (ViraFEST assay). In the case of this clonotype: Its antigen remains unidentified.

In germline, CDR1 is SGHTA, CDR2 FQGNSA. Trimming removed 2 bases from V and 0 bases from J, with 10 bases in between. This CDR3 spans 15 amino acids. This chain uses TRBV7-2 with TRBJ1-1; D uncertain. The source material was CD4+ T cells from blood, cultured in vitro. The TCR comes from a human donor who had recovered from COVID-19. CDR3 nucleotides: TGTGCCAGCAGCTTACTGCGCCTAATGAACACTGAAGCTTTCTTT. Protein sequence: CASSLLRLMNTEAFF.